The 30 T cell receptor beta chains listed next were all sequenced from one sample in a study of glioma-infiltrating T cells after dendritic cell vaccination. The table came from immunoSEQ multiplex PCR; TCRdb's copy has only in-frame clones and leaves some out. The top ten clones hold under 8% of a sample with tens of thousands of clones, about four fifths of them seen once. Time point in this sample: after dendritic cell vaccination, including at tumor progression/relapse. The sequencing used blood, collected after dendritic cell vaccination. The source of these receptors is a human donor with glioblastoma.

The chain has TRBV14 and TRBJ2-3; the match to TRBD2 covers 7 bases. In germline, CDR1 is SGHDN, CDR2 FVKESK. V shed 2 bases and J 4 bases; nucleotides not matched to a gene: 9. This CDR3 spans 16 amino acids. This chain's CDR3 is CASSQIGLVGADTQYF. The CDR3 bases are TGTGCCAGCAGCCAAATCGGACTAGTGGGTGCAGATACGCAGTATTTT.

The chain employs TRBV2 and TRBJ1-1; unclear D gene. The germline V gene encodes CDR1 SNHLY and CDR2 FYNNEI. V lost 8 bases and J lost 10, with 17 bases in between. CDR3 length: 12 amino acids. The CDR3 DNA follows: TGTGCCAGCCTTCGGCGGGGTCCCGGAGCTTTCTTT. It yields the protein CASLRRGPGAFF.

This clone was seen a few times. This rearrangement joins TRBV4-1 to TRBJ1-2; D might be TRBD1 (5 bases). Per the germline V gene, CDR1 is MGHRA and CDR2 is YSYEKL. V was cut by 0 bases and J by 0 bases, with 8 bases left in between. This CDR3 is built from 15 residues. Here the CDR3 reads CASSQDQGSNYGYTF. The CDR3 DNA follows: TGCGCCAGCAGCCAAGACCAGGGCTCTAACTATGGCTACACCTTC.

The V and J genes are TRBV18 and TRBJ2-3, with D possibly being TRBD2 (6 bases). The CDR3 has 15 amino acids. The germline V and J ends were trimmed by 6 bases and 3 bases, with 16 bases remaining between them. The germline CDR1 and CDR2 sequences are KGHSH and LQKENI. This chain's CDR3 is CASSLGFAGTDTQYF. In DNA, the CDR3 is TGTGCCAGCTCCCTGGGGTTTGCGGGGACAGATACGCAGTATTTT. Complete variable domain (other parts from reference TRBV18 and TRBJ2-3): NAGVMQNPRHLVRRRGQEARLRCSPMKGHSHVYWYRQLPEEGLKFMVYLQKENIIDESGMPKERFSAEFPKEGPSILRIQQVVRGDSAAYFCASSLGFAGTDTQYFGPGTRLTVL.

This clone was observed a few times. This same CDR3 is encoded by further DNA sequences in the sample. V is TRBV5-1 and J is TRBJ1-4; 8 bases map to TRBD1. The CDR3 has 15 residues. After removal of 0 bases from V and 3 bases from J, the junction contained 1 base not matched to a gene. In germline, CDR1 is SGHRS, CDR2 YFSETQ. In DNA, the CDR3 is TGCGCCAGCAGCTTGGGACAGGGGTCTAATGAAAAACTGTTTTTT. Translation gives CASSLGQGSNEKLFF.

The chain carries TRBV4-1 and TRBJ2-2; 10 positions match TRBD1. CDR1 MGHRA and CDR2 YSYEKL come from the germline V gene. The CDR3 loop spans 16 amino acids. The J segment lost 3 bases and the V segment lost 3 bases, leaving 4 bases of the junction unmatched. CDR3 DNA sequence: TGCGCCAGCAGCCAGGGACAGGGGAGGGACACCGGGGAGCTGTTTTTT. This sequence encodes CASSQGQGRDTGELFF.

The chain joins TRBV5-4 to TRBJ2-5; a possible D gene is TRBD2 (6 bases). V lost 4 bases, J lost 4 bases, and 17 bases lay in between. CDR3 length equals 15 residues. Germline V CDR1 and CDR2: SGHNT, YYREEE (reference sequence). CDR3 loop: CASSQETSSVETQYF. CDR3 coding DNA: TGTGCCAGCAGCCAGGAAACCTCTAGCGTAGAGACCCAGTACTTC.

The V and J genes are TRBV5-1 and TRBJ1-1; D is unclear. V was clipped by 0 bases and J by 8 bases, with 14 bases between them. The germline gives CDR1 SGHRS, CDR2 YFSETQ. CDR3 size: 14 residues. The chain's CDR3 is CASSLGSPTGEAFF. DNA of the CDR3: TGCGCCAGCAGCTTGGGAAGTCCCACGGGGGAAGCTTTCTTT.

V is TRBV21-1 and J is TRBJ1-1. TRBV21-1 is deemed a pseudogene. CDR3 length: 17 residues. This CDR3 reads CASRSMIATQIRTEAFF. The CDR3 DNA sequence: TGTGCCAGCAGATCGATGATAGCTACACAAATTCGCACTGAAGCTTTCTTT.

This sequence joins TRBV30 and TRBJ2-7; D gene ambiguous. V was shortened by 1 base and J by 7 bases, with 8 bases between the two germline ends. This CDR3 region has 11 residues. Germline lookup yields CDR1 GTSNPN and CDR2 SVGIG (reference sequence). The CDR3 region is CAWSGAVEQYF. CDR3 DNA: TGTGCCTGGAGTGGGGCAGTTGAGCAGTACTTC.

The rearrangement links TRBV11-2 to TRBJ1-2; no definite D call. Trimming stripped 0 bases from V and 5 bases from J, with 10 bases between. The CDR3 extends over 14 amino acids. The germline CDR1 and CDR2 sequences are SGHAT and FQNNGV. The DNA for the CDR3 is TGTGCCAGCAGCTTAGACTCCCGTTTGTATGGCTACACCTTC. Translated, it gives CASSLDSRLYGYTF.

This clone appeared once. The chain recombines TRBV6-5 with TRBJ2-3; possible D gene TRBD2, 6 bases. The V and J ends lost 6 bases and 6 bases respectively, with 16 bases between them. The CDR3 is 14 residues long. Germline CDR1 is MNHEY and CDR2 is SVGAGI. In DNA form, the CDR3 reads TGTGCCAGCAGCCCTCGGACGGCGGGGGATACGCAGTATTTT. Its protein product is CASSPRTAGDTQYF.

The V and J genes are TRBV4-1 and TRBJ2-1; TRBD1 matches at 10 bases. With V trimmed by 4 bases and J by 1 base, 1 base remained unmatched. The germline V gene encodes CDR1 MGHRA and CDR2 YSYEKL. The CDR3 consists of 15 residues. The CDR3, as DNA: TGCGCCAGCAGCCGGGGACAGGGGTCCTACAATGAGCAGTTCTTC. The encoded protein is CASSRGQGSYNEQFF.

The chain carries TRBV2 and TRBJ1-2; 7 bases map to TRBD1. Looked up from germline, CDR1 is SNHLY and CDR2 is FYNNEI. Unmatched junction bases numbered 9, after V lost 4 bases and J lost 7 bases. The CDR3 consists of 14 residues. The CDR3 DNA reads TGTGCCAGCAGTGGACAGGGAGGAGGCGGTGGCTACACCTTC. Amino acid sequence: CASSGQGGGGGYTF.

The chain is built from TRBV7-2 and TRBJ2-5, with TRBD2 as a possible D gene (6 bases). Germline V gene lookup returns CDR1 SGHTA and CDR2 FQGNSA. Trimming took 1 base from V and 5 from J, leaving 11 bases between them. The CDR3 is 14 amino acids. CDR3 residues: CASSLGASAETQYF. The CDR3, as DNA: TGTGCCAGCAGCTTAGGGGCTAGCGCGGAGACCCAGTACTTC.

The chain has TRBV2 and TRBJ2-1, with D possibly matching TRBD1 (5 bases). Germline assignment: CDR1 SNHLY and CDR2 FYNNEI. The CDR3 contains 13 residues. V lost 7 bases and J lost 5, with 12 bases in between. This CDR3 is CASMRQGNNEQFF. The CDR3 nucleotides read TGTGCCAGCATGAGGCAGGGTAACAATGAGCAGTTCTTC.

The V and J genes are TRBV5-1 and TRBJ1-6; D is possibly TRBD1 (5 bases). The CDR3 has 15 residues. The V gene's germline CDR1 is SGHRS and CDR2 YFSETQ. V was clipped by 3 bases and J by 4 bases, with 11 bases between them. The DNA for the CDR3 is TGCGCCAGCAGCTGGGGGGAGGGATATAATTCACCCCTCCACTTT. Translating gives CASSWGEGYNSPLHF.

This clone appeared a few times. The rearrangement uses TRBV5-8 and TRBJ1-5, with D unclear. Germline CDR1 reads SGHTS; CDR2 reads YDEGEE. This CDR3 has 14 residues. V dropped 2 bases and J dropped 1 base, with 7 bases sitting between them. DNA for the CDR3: TGTGCCAGCAGCTTACCGGGAAGCAATCAGCCCCAGCATTTT. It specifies CASSLPGSNQPQHF.

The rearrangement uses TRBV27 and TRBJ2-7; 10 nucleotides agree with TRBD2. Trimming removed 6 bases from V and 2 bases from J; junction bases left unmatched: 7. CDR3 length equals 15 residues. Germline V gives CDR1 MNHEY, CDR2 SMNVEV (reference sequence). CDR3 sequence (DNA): TGTGCCAGCAGGTCTAGCGGGGGCCGTCCCTACGAGCAGTACTTC. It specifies CASRSSGGRPYEQYF.

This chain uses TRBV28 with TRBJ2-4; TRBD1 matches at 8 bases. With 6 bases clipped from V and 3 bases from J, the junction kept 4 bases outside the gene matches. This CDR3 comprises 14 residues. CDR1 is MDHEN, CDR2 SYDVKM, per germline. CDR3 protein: CASSLTGVKNIQYF. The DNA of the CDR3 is TGTGCCAGCAGCCTGACAGGGGTCAAAAACATTCAGTACTTC.

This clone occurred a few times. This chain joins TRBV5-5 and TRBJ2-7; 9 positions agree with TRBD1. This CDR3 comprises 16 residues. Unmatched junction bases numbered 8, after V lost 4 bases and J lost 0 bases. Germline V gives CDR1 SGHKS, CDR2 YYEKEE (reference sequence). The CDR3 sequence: CASSREGQGSSYEQYF. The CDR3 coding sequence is TGTGCCAGCAGCCGTGAGGGACAGGGTAGCTCCTACGAGCAGTACTTC.

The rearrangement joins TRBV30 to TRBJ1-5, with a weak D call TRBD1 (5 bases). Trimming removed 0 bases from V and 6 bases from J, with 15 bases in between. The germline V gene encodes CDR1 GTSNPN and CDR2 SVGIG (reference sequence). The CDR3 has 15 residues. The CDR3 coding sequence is TGTGCCTGGAGTGTACGGGCAGTGGGGGGTCAGCCCCAGCATTTT. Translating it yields CAWSVRAVGGQPQHF. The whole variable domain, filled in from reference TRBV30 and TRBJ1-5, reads SQTIHQWPATLVQPVGSPLSLECTVEGTSNPNLYWYRQAAGRGLQLLFYSVGIGQISSEVPQNLSASRPQDRQFILSSKKLLLSDSGFYLCAWSVRAVGGQPQHFGDGTRLSIL.

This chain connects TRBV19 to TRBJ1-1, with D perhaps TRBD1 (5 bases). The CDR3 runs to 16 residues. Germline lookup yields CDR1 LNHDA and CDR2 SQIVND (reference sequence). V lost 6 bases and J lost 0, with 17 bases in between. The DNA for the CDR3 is TGTGCCAGTAGCCAAGCCACAGGACGGATGAACACTGAAGCTTTCTTT. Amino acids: CASSQATGRMNTEAFF.

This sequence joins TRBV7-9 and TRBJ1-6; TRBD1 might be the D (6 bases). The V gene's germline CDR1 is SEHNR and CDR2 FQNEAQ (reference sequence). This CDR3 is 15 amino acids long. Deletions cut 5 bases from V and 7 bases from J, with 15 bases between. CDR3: CASSLDLRGNSPLHF. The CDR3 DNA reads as TGTGCCAGCAGCCTAGACCTAAGGGGGAATTCACCCCTCCACTTT.

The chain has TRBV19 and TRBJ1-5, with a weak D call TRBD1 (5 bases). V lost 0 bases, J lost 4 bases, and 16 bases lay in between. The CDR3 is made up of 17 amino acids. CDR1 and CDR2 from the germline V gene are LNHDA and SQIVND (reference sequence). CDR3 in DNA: TGTGCCAGTAGTATAGATCAATGGGGGGAATATAATCAGCCCCAGCATTTT. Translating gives CASSIDQWGEYNQPQHF.

The CDR3, as DNA: TGTGCCGTTCGCGTAGCGGGTCTTGAGACCCAGTACTTC. Protein: CAVRVAGLETQYF. The chain employs TRBV2 and TRBJ2-5, with 7 bases aligning to TRBD2. Germline V gene data show CDR1 as SNHLY and CDR2 as FYNNEI. Losses at the gene ends were 11 bases for V and 5 bases for J; bases not matched to a gene: 11. This CDR3 comprises 13 residues.

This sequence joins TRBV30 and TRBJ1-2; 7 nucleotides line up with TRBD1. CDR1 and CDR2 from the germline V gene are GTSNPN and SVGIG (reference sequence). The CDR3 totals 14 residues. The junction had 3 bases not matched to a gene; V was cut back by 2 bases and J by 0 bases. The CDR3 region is CAWSTGQTNYGYTF. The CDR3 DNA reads TGTGCCTGGAGTACGGGACAGACTAACTATGGCTACACCTTC.

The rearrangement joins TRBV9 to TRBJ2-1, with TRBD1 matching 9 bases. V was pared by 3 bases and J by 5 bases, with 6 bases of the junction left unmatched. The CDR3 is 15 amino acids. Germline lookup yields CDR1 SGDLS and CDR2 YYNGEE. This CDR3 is CASSGDRAVDNEQFF. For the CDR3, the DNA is TGTGCCAGCAGCGGGGACAGGGCTGTCGACAATGAGCAGTTCTTC.

DNA of the CDR3: TGTGCCAGCAGTGTAGGGATTAGCGGGAATGAGCAGTTCTTC. Residues: CASSVGISGNEQFF. The V gene is TRBV2, the J gene TRBJ2-1, with TRBD2 identical over 7 bases. Germline-derived CDR1 and CDR2 are SNHLY and FYNNEI. The CDR3 loop spans 14 amino acids. J lost 7 bases, V lost 4 bases, and 7 bases had no gene match.

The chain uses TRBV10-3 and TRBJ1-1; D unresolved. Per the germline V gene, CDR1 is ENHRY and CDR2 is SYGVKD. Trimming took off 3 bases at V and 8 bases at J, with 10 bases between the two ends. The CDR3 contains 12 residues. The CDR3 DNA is TGTGCCATCAGTGAATGGTCAGGAGAAGCTTTCTTT. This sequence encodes CAISEWSGEAFF.